A selection of T cell receptor beta chains follows, all from one sample in a study of cytomegalovirus exposure and HLA in healthy donors. Sequencing was performed with immunoSEQ multiplex PCR; in TCRdb, only in-frame clones are kept and a portion is missing. The sample holds approximately 100,000 clones, approximately 77% seen once. The sample was PBMCs. Receptor source: a woman between 40 and 50 years old in good health and CMV-seronegative. Each CDR3 is given with its conserved first and last residue. Fields, in order: CDR3 length, V gene, clone size, D gene, J gene, CDR3 protein, CDR3 DNA. D genes are given only for firm matches. For some rows the clone size is stated as once, few or many, or as a class when expanded; others skip it.

>14|TRBV6-1|few|TRBD1|TRBJ1-4
CASRDRGFNEKLFF
TGTGCCAGCAGGGACAGGGGTTTTAATGAAAAACTGTTTTTT
>16|TRBV28|NA|TRBD2|TRBJ2-5
CASSLSRLARGETQYF
TGTGCCAGCAGTTTATCTCGACTAGCTAGAGGAGAGACCCAGTACTTC
>16|TRBV6-6|NA|NA|TRBJ2-4
CASSYSGGRVKNIQYF
TGTGCCAGCAGTTACTCGGGGGGGCGGGTCAAAAACATTCAGTACTTC
>15|TRBV18|NA|TRBD1|TRBJ1-6
CASSPDRGTYSPLHF
TGTGCCAGCTCACCAGACAGGGGTACCTATTCACCCCTCCACTTT
>12|TRBV6-6|NA|NA|TRBJ1-6
CASSPQNSPLHF
TGTGCCAGCAGTCCCCAGAATTCACCCCTCCACTTT
>15|TRBV10-3|once|TRBD1|TRBJ1-2
CAINPGQGALRGYTF
TGTGCCATCAATCCAGGACAGGGGGCCCTCCGGGGCTACACCTTC
>13|TRBV18|NA|NA|TRBJ1-1
CASSQDTYGEAFF
TGTGCCAGCTCACAAGACACATACGGTGAAGCTTTCTTT
>14|TRBV9|NA|NA|TRBJ1-2
CASSVDRVNYGYTF
TGTGCCAGCAGCGTAGACAGGGTTAACTATGGCTACACCTTC
>13|TRBV7-9|NA|NA|TRBJ1-2
CASSLAQGSGYTF
TGTGCCAGCAGCTTAGCGCAGGGATCGGGCTACACCTTC
>11|TRBV7-8|once|NA|TRBJ2-5
CASIRQETQYF
TGTGCCAGCATTCGCCAAGAGACCCAGTACTTC
>16|TRBV9|NA|NA|TRBJ1-3
CASSVGGHIGGNTIYF
TGTGCCAGCAGCGTAGGGGGACATATCGGCGGAAACACCATATATTTT
>15|TRBV5-1|NA|TRBD2|TRBJ2-5
CASSPGTRSGGTQYF
TGCGCCAGCAGCCCGGGGACTAGGTCGGGGGGGACCCAGTACTTC
>16|TRBV4-1|NA|NA|TRBJ1-2
CASSQAPIGRVGGYTF
TGCGCCAGCAGCCAAGCCCCCATTGGCAGGGTGGGTGGCTACACCTTC
>16|TRBV7-9|NA|TRBD1|TRBJ1-1
CASSSPSVGQGVTAFF
TGTGCCAGCAGCTCTCCGTCTGTAGGACAGGGGGTAACAGCTTTCTTT
>15|TRBV10-1|NA|NA|TRBJ2-5
CASSVGLGVQETQYF
TGCGCCAGCAGTGTGGGGCTAGGGGTCCAAGAGACCCAGTACTTC
>14|TRBV7-9|NA|NA|TRBJ1-1
CASSPDRRNTEAFF
TGTGCCAGCAGCCCCGACAGACGGAACACTGAAGCTTTCTTT
>16|TRBV7-8|NA|NA|TRBJ1-6
CASSLGRGASNSPLHF
TGTGCCAGCAGCTTAGGACGGGGGGCCTCCAATTCACCCCTCCACTTT
>11|TRBV2|NA|NA|TRBJ2-3
CARQEPHTQYF
TGTGCCAGACAGGAGCCACATACGCAGTATTTT
>15|TRBV5-1|NA|TRBD1|TRBJ2-7
CASSLGQGSSYEQYF
TGCGCCAGCAGCTTGGGACAGGGTTCCTCCTACGAGCAGTACTTC
>14|TRBV2|NA|NA|TRBJ1-3
CASIGTLTGNTIYF
TGTGCCAGCATCGGGACTCTTACCGGAAACACCATATATTTT
>13|TRBV5-1|NA|NA|TRBJ1-2
CASSLLPNYGYTF
TGCGCCAGCAGCTTGCTACCTAACTATGGCTACACCTTC
>15|TRBV6-5|NA|NA|TRBJ1-2
CASSYGQATNYGYTF
TGTGCCAGCAGTTACGGACAAGCAACTAACTATGGCTACACCTTC
>14|TRBV7-3|NA|TRBD2|TRBJ2-5
CASSPGTNQETQYF
TGTGCCAGCAGCCCAGGGACTAACCAAGAGACCCAGTACTTC
>13|TRBV7-9|once|TRBD1|TRBJ1-1
CATAQGRNTEAFF
TGTGCCACCGCACAGGGGAGGAACACTGAAGCTTTCTTT
>16|TRBV6-4|NA|NA|TRBJ2-3
CASSDSPAGGTDTQYF
TGTGCCAGCAGTGACTCGCCTGCGGGCGGCACAGATACGCAGTATTTT
>14|TRBV7-9|NA|TRBD1|TRBJ2-7
CASSSPGTGGEQYF
TGTGCCAGCAGCTCTCCCGGGACAGGGGGGGAGCAGTACTTC
>16|TRBV4-1|NA|TRBD1|TRBJ1-5
CASSQDGQGDNQPQHF
TGCGCCAGCAGCCAAGATGGCCAGGGGGACAATCAGCCCCAGCATTTT
>15|TRBV6-1|once|NA|TRBJ1-6
CASSRTRERNSPLHF
TGTGCCAGCAGTAGGACAAGGGAACGGAATTCACCCCTCCACTTT
>12|TRBV6-1|NA|TRBD1|TRBJ2-7
CASSQGDSEQYF
TGTGCCAGCAGTCAGGGGGACAGCGAGCAGTACTTC
>15|TRBV27|NA|NA|TRBJ1-5
CASSPLQGSNQPQHF
TGTGCCAGCAGTCCCCTCCAGGGCTCCAATCAGCCCCAGCATTTT
>15|TRBV7-7|NA|TRBD1|TRBJ2-5
CASSSGQGGQETQYF
TGTGCTAGCAGCTCCGGACAGGGGGGACAAGAGACCCAGTACTTC
>16|TRBV11-1|NA|TRBD1|TRBJ2-7
CASSSPGQGRVYEQYF
TGTGCCAGCAGCTCCCCGGGACAGGGGAGAGTCTACGAGCAGTACTTC
>17|TRBV30|NA|TRBD2|TRBJ2-5
CAWGGSGLATYQETQYF
TGTGCCTGGGGAGGGTCGGGACTAGCGACCTACCAAGAGACCCAGTACTTC
>15|TRBV27|NA|NA|TRBJ1-2
CASSFQGLTNYGYTF
TGTGCCAGCAGTTTTCAGGGACTGACTAACTATGGCTACACCTTC
>13|TRBV6-1|NA|NA|TRBJ1-4
CASSANPGLKLFF
TGTGCCAGCAGTGCTAACCCAGGTCTCAAACTGTTTTTT
>17|TRBV4-2|NA|NA|TRBJ2-7
CASSQPTMTAEAYEQYF
TGTGCCAGCAGCCAGCCCACTATGACAGCAGAAGCCTACGAGCAGTACTTC
>13|TRBV5-6|NA|NA|TRBJ2-7
CASSFVFSYEQYF
TGTGCCAGCAGCTTTGTCTTCTCCTACGAGCAGTACTTC
>13|TRBV10-2|NA|TRBD2|TRBJ2-7
CASSLLAGYEQYF
TGCGCCAGCAGTTTACTAGCGGGGTACGAGCAGTACTTC
>15|TRBV10-2|NA|TRBD1|TRBJ1-2
CASTPTGKEGYGYTF
TGCGCCAGCACCCCGACAGGGAAGGAAGGCTATGGCTACACCTTC
>15|TRBV25-1|few|NA|TRBJ2-5
CASSGRKTGIETQYF
TGTGCCAGCAGTGGCAGGAAAACAGGGATCGAGACCCAGTACTTC
>16|TRBV29-1|NA|TRBD2|TRBJ2-2
CSVGGGLAGGTGELFF
TGCAGCGTTGGGGGAGGACTAGCGGGGGGGACCGGGGAGCTGTTTTTT
>14|TRBV6-4|few|TRBD2|TRBJ2-5
CASSGTSSGETQYF
TGTGCCAGCAGTGGGACTAGCTCTGGGGAGACCCAGTACTTC
>13|TRBV6-6|NA|NA|TRBJ1-4
CASSWGPGEKLFF
TGTGCCAGCAGTTGGGGGCCGGGAGAAAAACTGTTTTTT
>16|TRBV7-2|NA|TRBD2|TRBJ2-3
CASSLGLAGGFDTQYF
TGTGCCAGCAGCCTCGGACTAGCGGGGGGGTTTGATACGCAGTATTTT